The rows below give T cell receptor beta chains drawn from one sample of a study of cytomegalovirus exposure and HLA in healthy donors. Some clones are missing from TCRdb's copy, which holds only in-frame ones; the method was immunoSEQ multiplex PCR. The sample gives about 88,000 clones, about nine tenths of which show up once; about 2.5% is in the top ten. The sample consisted of PBMCs. These receptors all stem from a man between 18 and 35 years old in good health and CMV-seronegative. CDR3s include the opening cysteine and the closing phenylalanine or tryptophan. The D gene is left open where the match is weak. A clone size is listed for some rows: how often the clone was seen (once, few, many), or a class if it is expanded.

>.|TRBD1|TRBV27|TRBJ2-5
TGTGCCAGCAGTTTATATGGCGACAGGGAGAGGCAGTACTTC
CASSLYGDRERQYF
>once|TRBD1|TRBV30|TRBJ1-1
TGTGCCTGGAGTTGGGACAGGGTATCCACTGAAGCTTTCTTT
CAWSWDRVSTEAFF
>.|TRBD1|TRBV29-1|TRBJ2-1
TGCAGCGTCCCACAACTTGACAGGGTCCATGAGCAGTTCTTC
CSVPQLDRVHEQFF
>.|.|TRBV7-9|TRBJ1-2
TGTGCCAGCAGCTTAGGGGCAGGGAAGGATTATGGCTACACCTTC
CASSLGAGKDYGYTF
>.|.|TRBV7-9|TRBJ1-5
TGTGCCAGCAGCTTAGCCAGGTCGAAGCTCTCCCAGCATTTT
CASSLARSKLSQHF
>.|.|TRBV28|TRBJ1-6
TGTGCCAGCACCCCCGGTGGGGCCATAACCTCACCCCTCCACTTT
CASTPGGAITSPLHF
>.|TRBD2|TRBV18|TRBJ2-1
TGTGCCAGCTCTGGGACTAGCGGGAGGGCCCCCTACAATGAGCAGTTCTTC
CASSGTSGRAPYNEQFF
>.|TRBD2|TRBV27|TRBJ2-2
TGTGCCAGCAAAGCGGGAATCGCGAACACCGGGGAGCTGTTTTTT
CASKAGIANTGELFF
>.|TRBD2|TRBV27|TRBJ2-1
TGTGCCAGCAGTGTACTAGCGGGAGGGCTCAATGAGCAGTTCTTC
CASSVLAGGLNEQFF
>.|TRBD1|TRBV4-2|TRBJ2-1
TGTGCCAGCAGCCAAGGGACAGGGGACAATGAGCAGTTCTTC
CASSQGTGDNEQFF
>.|.|TRBV5-1|TRBJ2-1
TGCGCCAGCAGCTTGGATCTGGCGGCAGTTGAGCAGTTCTTC
CASSLDLAAVEQFF
>.|.|TRBV6-1|TRBJ2-7
TGTGCCAGCAGTCGACCCAACAGGCCCTACGAGCAGTACTTC
CASSRPNRPYEQYF
>.|.|TRBV5-3|TRBJ2-3
TGTGCCAGAAGCTTCTGGGAGACCCAGGATACGCAGTATTTT
CARSFWETQDTQYF
>.|.|TRBV19|TRBJ1-3
TGTGCCAGTAAAACACTACAGGGATCTGGAAACACCATATATTTT
CASKTLQGSGNTIYF
>.|.|TRBV27|TRBJ1-5
TGTGCCAGCAGTTTTAACAGGGCCGGGCCCCAGCATTTT
CASSFNRAGPQHF
>.|TRBD2|TRBV6-1|TRBJ2-1
TGTGCCAGCAGTGAAGCCCTTCCCGCGGCTAGCGGCTACAATGAGCAGTTCTTC
CASSEALPAASGYNEQFF
>.|.|TRBV6-5|TRBJ2-5
TGTGCCAGCAGTTACAACGGGGGACCAAGAGAGACCCAGTACTTC
CASSYNGGPRETQYF
>.|TRBD2|TRBV4-3|TRBJ2-5
TGCGCCAGCAGCCGATTGGCTAGCGGAGTCCAAGAGACCCAGTACTTC
CASSRLASGVQETQYF
>.|.|TRBV28|TRBJ2-1
TGTGCCAGCAGTTTTCAAGGGGGCTCCTACAATGAGCAGTTCTTC
CASSFQGGSYNEQFF
>.|TRBD2|TRBV7-6|TRBJ2-7
TGTGCCAGCAGCTTAGCTGCTAGCGGGAGACCTTACGAGCAGTACTTC
CASSLAASGRPYEQYF
>few|.|TRBV28|TRBJ2-7
TGTGCCAGCACTCTGGGGCAGGGGAACTACGAGCAGTACTTC
CASTLGQGNYEQYF
>.|TRBD1|TRBV27|TRBJ1-5
TGTGCCAGCAGGCTTACAGGGGCTGTTGGCAATCAGCCCCAGCATTTT
CASRLTGAVGNQPQHF